Each of the 30 T cell receptor beta chains below was sequenced from the same sample in a study of blood T cell repertoires in COVID-19. Generated by immunoSEQ multiplex PCR, the TCRdb table keeps only in-frame clones and is missing some. The sample has approximately 110,000 clones, 80% to 95% seen once. Sequencing was carried out using peripheral blood. These TCRs come from a man in his fifties with COVID-19, enrolled during active disease.

The rearrangement links TRBV5-6 to TRBJ2-5; 10 bases align to TRBD1. The CDR3 is 14 amino acids. After removal of 5 bases from V and 5 bases from J, the junction contained 6 bases not matched to a gene. In germline, CDR1 is SGHDT, CDR2 YYEEEE. CDR3 coding DNA: TGTGCCAGCAGAGGACAGGGGGGATCGGAGACCCAGTACTTC. This gives the protein CASRGQGGSETQYF.

The chain recombines TRBV7-9 with TRBJ1-3, with TRBD1 matching over 12 bases. CDR1 and CDR2 from the germline V gene are SEHNR and FQNEAQ (reference sequence). The CDR3 loop spans 19 amino acids. The V segment lost 2 bases and the J segment 3 bases; nucleotides outside the gene matches: 11. The CDR3 spells CASSLWGQGAGFGGNTIYF. In DNA form, the CDR3 reads TGTGCCAGCAGCTTATGGGGACAGGGGGCAGGATTCGGTGGAAACACCATATATTTT.

The chain combines TRBV3-1 (or the pseudogene TRBV3-2) with TRBJ2-7; D is undetermined. The CDR3 loop spans 14 amino acids. The V gene lost 1 base and the J gene lost 6 bases, with 13 bases spanning the gap. The germline CDR1 and CDR2 sequences are LGHDT and YNNKEL (reference sequence). The DNA of the CDR3 is TGTGCCAGCAGCCAAGGGCAGGCTCAAAGCGAGCAGTACTTC. This sequence encodes CASSQGQAQSEQYF.

The chain links TRBV10-3 to TRBJ1-4; 11 bases fit TRBD1. CDR3 length equals 15 residues. The trim removed 3 bases at V and 7 bases at J, leaving 4 bases unmatched. Germline lookup yields CDR1 ENHRY and CDR2 SYGVKD. CDR3 loop: CAISEGQGASEKLFF. The CDR3 DNA reads as TGTGCCATCAGTGAAGGACAGGGGGCAAGTGAAAAACTGTTTTTT.

This rearrangement joins TRBV5-1 to TRBJ2-3; 7 bases match TRBD2. Germline V gives CDR1 SGHRS, CDR2 YFSETQ. CDR3 size: 15 residues. V trimming: 4 bases; J trimming: 4 bases; junction bases outside the gene matches: 9. The CDR3 sequence: CASSRWEGGADTQYF. Written as DNA, the CDR3 is TGCGCCAGCAGCCGTTGGGAGGGTGGGGCAGATACGCAGTATTTT.

This clone was detected once. The gene calls are TRBV24-1 and TRBJ1-2; TRBD1 aligns across 10 bases. This CDR3 comprises 14 residues. Germline V lookup: CDR1 KGHDR, CDR2 SFDVKD. The V gene end was trimmed by 6 bases and the J gene end by 7 bases; junction bases not matched to a gene: 7. The CDR3 region is CATSKGQGTSGYTF. In DNA, the CDR3 is TGTGCCACCAGTAAGGGACAGGGGACGAGTGGCTACACCTTC.

The chain combines TRBV20-1 with TRBJ2-1; 7 bases fit TRBD1. Germline CDR1 and CDR2: DFQATT and SNEGSKA (reference sequence). The CDR3 extends over 14 amino acids. Losses at the gene ends were 3 bases for V and 3 bases for J; bases not matched to a gene: 5. This chain's CDR3 is CSASRGQIYNEQFF. CDR3 DNA sequence: TGCAGTGCTAGTCGGGGACAGATCTACAATGAGCAGTTCTTC.

The rearrangement uses TRBV13 and TRBJ2-3; 8 nucleotides agree with TRBD2. Losses at the gene ends were 1 base for V and 0 bases for J; bases not matched to a gene: 3. CDR3 length: 16 residues. Germline assignment: CDR1 PRHDT and CDR2 FYEKMQ (reference sequence). The CDR3 DNA sequence: TGTGCCAGCAGCTTAGAGGTAGCGGGGAGCACAGATACGCAGTATTTT. Amino acids: CASSLEVAGSTDTQYF.

This chain joins TRBV5-4 and TRBJ1-1, with a possible D match to TRBD1 (6 bases). Looked up from germline, CDR1 is SGHNT and CDR2 is YYREEE (reference sequence). Deletions cut 2 bases from V and 1 base from J, with 15 bases between. The CDR3 length is 16 residues. The CDR3 is CASSLTGLRWNTEAFF. CDR3 nucleotide sequence: TGTGCCAGCAGCTTAACAGGGTTAAGATGGAACACTGAAGCTTTCTTT.

The chain has TRBV19 and TRBJ1-2; D call uncertain. Germline V lookup: CDR1 LNHDA, CDR2 SQIVND (reference sequence). V lost 3 bases and J lost 3, with 8 bases in between. The CDR3 loop spans 13 amino acids. Here the CDR3 reads CASSIASYYGYTF. DNA for the CDR3: TGTGCCAGTAGTATCGCCAGTTACTATGGCTACACCTTC.

This sequence joins TRBV13 and TRBJ2-2, with 8 bases matching TRBD2. V lost 4 bases, J lost 1 base, and 2 bases stayed unmatched. The CDR3 contains 15 residues. Germline lookup yields CDR1 PRHDT and CDR2 FYEKMQ (reference sequence). The CDR3 sequence is CASSWGLGNTGELFF. For the CDR3, the DNA is TGTGCCAGCAGCTGGGGACTAGGGAACACCGGGGAGCTGTTTTTT. Supplemented by reference TRBV13 and TRBJ2-2, the full variable domain reads AAGVIQSPRHLIKEKRETATLKCYPIPRHDTVYWYQQGPGQDPQFLISFYEKMQSDKGSIPDRFSAQQFSDYHSELNMSSLELGDSALYFCASSWGLGNTGELFFGEGSRLTVL.

The chain is built from TRBV28 and TRBJ1-5; 10 nucleotides match TRBD1. The germline V gene has CDR1 MDHEN and CDR2 SYDVKM. The CDR3 is made up of 20 amino acids. V shed 5 bases, J shed 0 bases, and the junction held 16 bases outside the gene matches. The CDR3 region is CASSPDRGRKKDDSNQPQHF. The CDR3 bases are TGTGCCAGCAGTCCCGACAGGGGGCGCAAAAAGGACGATAGCAATCAGCCCCAGCATTTT.

The chain has TRBV11-2 and TRBJ2-5; D remains unclear. The V gene's germline CDR1 is SGHAT and CDR2 FQNNGV. The V gene lost 0 bases and the J gene lost 0 bases, with 8 bases spanning the gap. The CDR3 extends over 15 amino acids. CDR3 nucleotides: TGTGCCAGCAGCTTAGATTTGGGCAACCAAGAGACCCAGTACTTC. Its protein is CASSLDLGNQETQYF.

The chain couples TRBV28 to TRBJ1-2, with 8 bases that match TRBD1. The CDR3 contains 16 residues. Trimming took 4 bases from V and 4 from J; bases not matched to a gene: 11. CDR1 and CDR2 (germline): MDHEN, SYDVKM. For the CDR3, the DNA is TGTGCCAGCAGTTCGCCGACAGGGGCGGATACCTATGGCTACACCTTC. It encodes CASSSPTGADTYGYTF.

The V gene is TRBV7-9, the J gene TRBJ2-2; TRBD1 might be the D (6 bases). The CDR3 contains 15 residues. The germline CDR1 and CDR2 sequences are SEHNR and FQNEAQ (reference sequence). The V end was cut by 3 bases, the J end by 3 bases, with 11 bases between. The CDR3 protein is CASSFPGQDTGELFF. CDR3 in DNA: TGTGCCAGCAGCTTTCCGGGACAAGACACCGGGGAGCTGTTTTTT.

The chain has TRBV7-2 and TRBJ2-3, with TRBD2 matching over 7 bases. The V and J ends lost 5 bases and 0 bases, in that order; junction bases with no gene match: 8. CDR1 and CDR2 from the germline V gene are SGHTA and FQGNSA. The CDR3 runs to 16 residues. The CDR3 reads CASSTQRGASTDTQYF. The CDR3 DNA follows: TGTGCCAGCAGCACTCAGCGGGGAGCTAGCACAGATACGCAGTATTTT.

This clone was seen more than once but under ten times. The chain recombines TRBV7-3 with TRBJ2-2, with TRBD2 matching over 10 bases. Germline-derived CDR1 and CDR2 are SGHTA and FQGTGA. With V trimmed by 4 bases and J by 5 bases, 4 bases remained unmatched. The CDR3 runs to 15 residues. Written as DNA, the CDR3 is TGTGCCAGCAGCTCCGGACTAGCGGAGACCGGGGAGCTGTTTTTT. As protein: CASSSGLAETGELFF.

This chain uses TRBV4-1 with TRBJ2-1, with a tentative D call TRBD2 (5 bases). The V end lost 8 bases, the J end lost 8 bases, and 22 bases lay between the germline ends. CDR1 MGHRA and CDR2 YSYEKL come from the germline V gene. The CDR3 extends over 15 amino acids. The CDR3 loop is CASAFVGGPRYEQFF. For the CDR3, the DNA is TGCGCCAGCGCCTTTGTCGGCGGGCCAAGGTATGAGCAGTTCTTC.

The chain links TRBV6-2 or TRBV6-3 to TRBJ2-7; TRBD2 is a possible D gene (6 bases). Germline V gives CDR1 MNHEY, CDR2 SVGEGT. The CDR3 runs to 13 residues. Trimming shortened V by 6 bases and J by 2 bases, and 11 bases separated the two germline ends. The CDR3 sequence: CASSRESPYEQYF. In DNA form, the CDR3 reads TGTGCCAGCAGCCGGGAGTCTCCCTACGAGCAGTACTTC.

This rearrangement joins TRBV5-5 to TRBJ2-2; 8 nucleotides align to TRBD2. The V segment lost 1 base and the J segment 6 bases; nucleotides outside the gene matches: 11. Germline CDR1 and CDR2: SGHKS and YYEKEE (reference sequence). CDR3 length equals 17 residues. As DNA, the CDR3 is TGTGCCAGCAGCTTGAGTAGCGGGGTGATTTTTGCCGGGGAGCTGTTTTTT. Amino acids: CASSLSSGVIFAGELFF.

This sequence joins TRBV4-1 and TRBJ2-5; 7 bases line up with TRBD2. Germline values: CDR1 MGHRA, CDR2 YSYEKL. The V and J ends lost 0 bases and 4 bases, in that order; junction bases with no gene match: 8. The CDR3 length is 16 residues. The CDR3 DNA reads as TGCGCCAGCAGCCAAGATATGTCGGGGGGAGGAGAGACCCAGTACTTC. Translating gives CASSQDMSGGGETQYF.

This clone has only one observation. This chain joins TRBV11-2 and TRBJ2-7; 12 bases align to TRBD2. V lost 1 base to trimming and J lost 5 bases; unmatched junction nucleotides: 6. This CDR3 is built from 16 residues. Germline V gene lookup returns CDR1 SGHAT and CDR2 FQNNGV. The CDR3 region is CASSLVLLAGGHEQYF. CDR3 sequence (DNA): TGTGCCAGCAGCTTAGTACTCCTAGCGGGAGGGCACGAGCAGTACTTC.

The chain has TRBV28 and TRBJ2-7, with a weak D call TRBD2 (5 bases). Germline CDR1 MDHEN, CDR2 SYDVKM. The V gene lost 6 bases and the J gene lost 0 bases, with 21 bases spanning the gap. The CDR3 consists of 17 residues. CDR3 DNA: TGTGCCAGCAGACGTACCGCCAGACGGGGAAGCTCCTACGAGCAGTACTTC. This gives the protein CASRRTARRGSSYEQYF.

This clone has just one count. The V call is TRBV6-5, the J call TRBJ2-2; possibly TRBD1 for D (6 bases). V lost 10 bases, J lost 6 bases, and 15 bases lay in between. The CDR3 spans 13 residues. The germline V gene has CDR1 MNHEY and CDR2 SVGAGI. CDR3 nucleotide sequence: TGTGCCATCTTACAGGGAACCGCCGGGGAGCTGTTTTTT. The encoded protein is CAILQGTAGELFF.

This clone was seen only once. The chain has TRBV6-5 and TRBJ2-1, with D perhaps TRBD1 (6 bases). V was trimmed by 11 bases and J by 0 bases, leaving 14 bases between them. Germline loops: CDR1 MNHEY, CDR2 SVGAGI. This CDR3 region has 14 residues. CDR3 in DNA: TGTGCCGGATCACGACAGGTCTCCTACAATGAGCAGTTCTTC. Its protein is CAGSRQVSYNEQFF.

This clone has only one observation. The V and J genes are TRBV5-8 and TRBJ1-6, with TRBD1 identical over 8 bases. The germline gives CDR1 SGHTS, CDR2 YDEGEE. The CDR3 contains 16 residues. J gave up 7 bases and V 4 bases, and 10 bases lay outside the gene matches. The CDR3 reads CASSIGQGPENSPLHF. The CDR3 region has the DNA TGTGCCAGCAGCATTGGACAGGGCCCGGAAAATTCACCCCTCCACTTT. Combining the CDR3 with reference TRBV5-8 and TRBJ1-6 gives the whole variable domain EAGVTQSPTHLIKTRGQQATLRCSPISGHTSVYWYQQALGLGLQFLLWYDEGEERNRGNFPPRFSGRQFPNYSSELNVNALELEDSALYLCASSIGQGPENSPLHFGNGTRLTVT.

In this sample, this clone turned up a few times. The J gene is TRBJ1-1, the V gene TRBV15, with 10 positions matching TRBD1. CDR3 size: 18 residues. Germline CDR1 reads LNHNV; CDR2 reads YYDKDF (reference sequence). Trimming removed 0 bases from V and 3 bases from J; junction bases left unmatched: 10. DNA of the CDR3: TGTGCCACCAGCAGAGATTTTTGGCAGGGGACAGGGGACACTGAAGCTTTCTTT. Residues: CATSRDFWQGTGDTEAFF.

J is TRBJ2-3 and V is TRBV24-1; 7 bases fit TRBD1. Trimming cost V 3 bases and J 2 bases; bases outside gene matches: 7. CDR1 KGHDR and CDR2 SFDVKD come from the germline V gene. The CDR3 runs 16 residues. CDR3 in amino acids: CATSDPGQAYTDTQYF. As DNA, the CDR3 is TGTGCCACCAGTGATCCCGGACAGGCCTACACAGATACGCAGTATTTT.

CDR3 bases: TGCAGTGCTAGTCCGCCGGACAGATCACAAGAGACCCAGTACTTC. Translating gives CSASPPDRSQETQYF. The rearrangement joins TRBV20-1 to TRBJ2-5; maybe TRBD1 (6 bases). This CDR3 comprises 15 residues. CDR1 is DFQATT, CDR2 SNEGSKA, per germline (reference sequence). Deletions cut 3 bases from V and 2 bases from J, with 16 bases between.

This chain uses TRBV7-9 with TRBJ2-1; D may be TRBD1 (6 bases). Germline V gene sequence: CDR1 SEHNR, CDR2 FQNEAQ (reference sequence). This CDR3 is built from 13 residues. Trimming stripped 5 bases from V and 6 bases from J, with 11 bases between. DNA for the CDR3: TGTGCCAGCAGCCTATGGACAGTCAATGAGCAGTTCTTC. The encoded protein is CASSLWTVNEQFF.